The T cell receptor (beta chain) described here comes from a study of molecular identifiers for immune sequencing clone quantification. Study outcomes and limitations: Underestimation of highly expanded clone sizes could arise where identical TCR molecules share a barcode.

This clonotype occurred a few times. The antigen is unknown. For bulk TCR libraries, previously described methods and listed TCR primers were used. TCRdb independently ran MiXCR on the PCR reads; one entry per CDR3 protein. This sample has hundreds of thousands of distinct CDR3 sequences, with roughly 24% found just once. The V gene's germline CDR1 is MNHEY and CDR2 SVGAGI. There are 15 residues in the CDR3. V shed 4 bases and J shed 2 bases, with 11 bases lying between them. Sorting defined naive CD8 T cells as CD8+CD4-CCR7+CD45RA+. Specimen: naive CD8+ T cells from blood, with Jurkat cell RNA spiked in. Described subset: FACS-sorted CD8+CD4-CCR7+CD45RA+ naive T cells. The J gene is TRBJ2-2, the V gene TRBV6-5; D not certain. The receptor's source is a human donor in good health. Some libraries in this study had Jurkat cell RNA spiked in. The CDR3 sequence is CASSFSSTNTGELFF. The CDR3 DNA reads TGTGCCAGCAGTTTCTCGTCGACCAACACCGGGGAGCTGTTTTTT.